This entry describes one T cell receptor (beta chain). Authors' data handling: For nucleated cells, counts were estimated from reference gene primer amplification. Assay used: immunoSEQ multiplex PCR; TCRdb lists only in-frame clones, some missing. V, J and clone size were drawn from that table, and D and trimming were deduced from the DNA. The table lists some 180,000 clones, around 81% of them singletons. The CDR3 is made up of 16 amino acids. V was trimmed by 5 bases and J by 0 bases, leaving 13 bases between them. CDR1 SGHVS and CDR2 FQNEAQ come from the germline V gene. The data derive from a study of blood T cell repertoires in COVID-19. On the study more broadly: The United States, Italy and Spain supplied acute and convalescent COVID-19 samples.

The chain combines TRBV7-8 with TRBJ1-4; the D gene is possibly TRBD1 (5 bases). The TCR originated in a woman aged 40 to 50 with COVID-19, enrolled during active disease. The sample comprised peripheral blood. The CDR3 loop reads CASSHTQVATNEKLFF. CDR3 in DNA: TGTGCCAGCAGCCATACACAGGTTGCAACTAATGAAAAACTGTTTTTT.